One T cell receptor (beta chain) is described in this entry. With V trimmed by 4 bases and J by 4 bases, 2 bases remained unmatched. Looked up from germline, CDR1 is SGDLS and CDR2 is YYNGEE. This CDR3 region has 13 residues. The sample originates from a study of blood T cell repertoires in COVID-19. Here immunoSEQ multiplex PCR was the method, and the copy in TCRdb shows in-frame clones only, minus some. The top ten hold 15% to 20% of the sample, which has about 120,000 clones, 75% to 80% seen once. The sequencing sample was made of peripheral blood. The sequence derives from a woman aged 80 or over with active or convalescent COVID-19. The V gene is TRBV9, the J gene TRBJ1-1; TRBD1 aligns across 9 bases. CDR3 sequence: CASSQQGATEAFF. CDR3 DNA sequence: TGTGCCAGCAGCCAACAGGGGGCCACTGAAGCTTTCTTT.